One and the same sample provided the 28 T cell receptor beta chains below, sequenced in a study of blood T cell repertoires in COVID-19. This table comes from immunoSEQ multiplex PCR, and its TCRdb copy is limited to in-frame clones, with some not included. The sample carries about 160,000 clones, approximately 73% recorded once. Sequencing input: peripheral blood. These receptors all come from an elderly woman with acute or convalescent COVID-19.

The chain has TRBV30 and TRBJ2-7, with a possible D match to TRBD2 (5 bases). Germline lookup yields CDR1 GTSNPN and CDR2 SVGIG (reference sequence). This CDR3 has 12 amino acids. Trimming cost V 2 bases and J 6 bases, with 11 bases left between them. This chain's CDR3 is CAWSRERFEQYF. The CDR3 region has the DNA TGTGCCTGGAGTAGAGAGCGGTTCGAGCAGTACTTC.

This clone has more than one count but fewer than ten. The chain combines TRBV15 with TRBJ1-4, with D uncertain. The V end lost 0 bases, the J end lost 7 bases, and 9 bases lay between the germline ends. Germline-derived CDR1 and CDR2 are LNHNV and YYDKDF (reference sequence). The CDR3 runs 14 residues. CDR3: CATSRDRVGEKLFF. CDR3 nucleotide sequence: TGTGCCACCAGCAGAGATCGAGTCGGTGAAAAACTGTTTTTT. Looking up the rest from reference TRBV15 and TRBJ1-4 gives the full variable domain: DAMVIQNPRYQVTQFGKPVTLSCSQTLNHNVMYWYQQKSSQAPKLLFHYYDKDFNNEADTPDNFQSRRPNTSFCFLDIRSPGLGDTAMYLCATSRDRVGEKLFFGSGTQLSVL.

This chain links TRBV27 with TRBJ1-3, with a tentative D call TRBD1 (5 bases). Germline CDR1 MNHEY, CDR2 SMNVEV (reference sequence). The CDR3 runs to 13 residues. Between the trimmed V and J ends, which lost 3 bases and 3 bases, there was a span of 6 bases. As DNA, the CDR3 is TGTGCCAGCAGTTTCAGGGTTGGAAACACCATATATTTT. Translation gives CASSFRVGNTIYF.

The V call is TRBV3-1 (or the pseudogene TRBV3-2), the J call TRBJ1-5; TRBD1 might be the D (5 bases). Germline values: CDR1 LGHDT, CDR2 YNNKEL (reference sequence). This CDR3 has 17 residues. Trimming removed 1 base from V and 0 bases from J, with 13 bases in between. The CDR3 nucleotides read TGTGCCAGCAGCCAAGGGCCAGGGAAAGGTAGCAATCAGCCCCAGCATTTT. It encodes CASSQGPGKGSNQPQHF.

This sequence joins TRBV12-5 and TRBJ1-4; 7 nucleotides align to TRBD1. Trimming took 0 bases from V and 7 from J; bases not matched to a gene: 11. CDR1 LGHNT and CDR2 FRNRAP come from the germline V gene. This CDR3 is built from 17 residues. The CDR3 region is CASGLVQGSVPGEKLFF. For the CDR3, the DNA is TGTGCTAGTGGTTTGGTACAGGGGAGCGTCCCGGGTGAAAAACTGTTTTTT.

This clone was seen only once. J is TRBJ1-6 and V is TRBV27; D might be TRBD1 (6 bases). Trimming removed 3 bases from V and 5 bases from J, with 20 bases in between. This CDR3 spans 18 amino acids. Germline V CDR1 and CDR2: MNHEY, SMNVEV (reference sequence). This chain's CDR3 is CASSLLVTGQYNNSPLHF. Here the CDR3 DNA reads TGTGCCAGCAGTTTGCTCGTCACTGGACAGTATAATAATTCACCCCTCCACTTT.

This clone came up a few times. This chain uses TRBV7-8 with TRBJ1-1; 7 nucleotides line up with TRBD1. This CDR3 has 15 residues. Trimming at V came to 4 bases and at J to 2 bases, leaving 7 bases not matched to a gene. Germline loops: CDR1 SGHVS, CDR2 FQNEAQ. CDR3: CASSSPRQGNTEAFF. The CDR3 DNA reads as TGTGCCAGCAGCTCTCCACGACAGGGAAACACTGAAGCTTTCTTT.

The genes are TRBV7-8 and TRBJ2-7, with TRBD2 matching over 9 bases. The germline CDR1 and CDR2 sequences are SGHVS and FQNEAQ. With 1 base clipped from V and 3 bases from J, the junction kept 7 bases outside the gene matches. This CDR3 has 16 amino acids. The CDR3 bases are TGTGCCAGCAGCTTAGGAGAACTAGCGGGTTTCTACGAGCAGTACTTC. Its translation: CASSLGELAGFYEQYF.

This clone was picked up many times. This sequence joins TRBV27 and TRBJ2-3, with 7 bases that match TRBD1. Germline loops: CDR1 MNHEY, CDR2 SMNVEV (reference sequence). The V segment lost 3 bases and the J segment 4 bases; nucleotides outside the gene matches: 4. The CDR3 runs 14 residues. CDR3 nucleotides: TGTGCCAGCAGTTTGTGGCAGGGGGCAGATACGCAGTATTTT. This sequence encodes CASSLWQGADTQYF.

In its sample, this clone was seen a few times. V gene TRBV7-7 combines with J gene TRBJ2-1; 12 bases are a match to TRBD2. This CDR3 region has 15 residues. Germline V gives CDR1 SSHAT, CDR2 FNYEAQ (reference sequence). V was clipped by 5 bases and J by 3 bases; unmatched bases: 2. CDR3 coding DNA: TGTGCCAGCAGCACGGGACTAGCGGGCTACAATGAGCAGTTCTTC. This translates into CASSTGLAGYNEQFF.

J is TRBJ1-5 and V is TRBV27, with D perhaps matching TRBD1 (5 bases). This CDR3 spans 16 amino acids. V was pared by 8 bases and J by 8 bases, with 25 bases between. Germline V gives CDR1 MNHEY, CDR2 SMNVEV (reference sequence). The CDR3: CASAPRAGLGFEPQHF. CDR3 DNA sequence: TGTGCCAGCGCTCCGCGCGCAGGGTTAGGTTTTGAGCCCCAGCATTTT.

CDR3 protein: CASSRVTNTEAFF. CDR3 nucleotides: TGCGCCAGCAGCAGAGTCACGAACACTGAAGCTTTCTTT. V usage is TRBV5-1 and J usage is TRBJ1-1; unclear D gene. V lost 4 bases to trimming and J lost 1 base, with 8 bases between them. The CDR3 extends over 13 amino acids. Germline assignment: CDR1 SGHRS and CDR2 YFSETQ.

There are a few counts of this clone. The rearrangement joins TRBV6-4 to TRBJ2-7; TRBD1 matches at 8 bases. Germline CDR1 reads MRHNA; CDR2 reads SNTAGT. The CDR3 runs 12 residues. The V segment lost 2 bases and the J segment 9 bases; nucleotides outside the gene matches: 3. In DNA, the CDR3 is TGTGCCAGCAGTGACCGACAGGGGCTGCAGTACTTC. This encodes CASSDRQGLQYF.

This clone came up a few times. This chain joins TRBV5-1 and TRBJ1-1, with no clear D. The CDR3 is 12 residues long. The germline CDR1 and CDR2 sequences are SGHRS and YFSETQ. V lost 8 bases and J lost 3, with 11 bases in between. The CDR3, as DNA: TGCGCCAGTAACAATCTGGACACTGAAGCTTTCTTT. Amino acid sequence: CASNNLDTEAFF. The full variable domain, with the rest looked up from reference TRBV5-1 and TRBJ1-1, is KAGVTQTPRYLIKTRGQQVTLSCSPISGHRSVSWYQQTPGQGLQFLFEYFSETQRNKGNFPGRFSGRQFSNSRSEMNVSTLELGDSALYLCASNNLDTEAFFGQGTRLTVV.

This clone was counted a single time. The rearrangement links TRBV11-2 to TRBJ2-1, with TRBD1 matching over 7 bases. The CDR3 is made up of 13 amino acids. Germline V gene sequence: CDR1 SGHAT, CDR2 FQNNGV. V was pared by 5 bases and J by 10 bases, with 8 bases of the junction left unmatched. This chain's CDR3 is CASSTRQGGEQFF. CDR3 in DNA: TGTGCCAGCAGCACCCGACAGGGTGGCGAGCAGTTCTTC. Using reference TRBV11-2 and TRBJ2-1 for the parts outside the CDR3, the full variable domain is EAGVAQSPRYKIIEKRQSVAFWCNPISGHATLYWYQQILGQGPKLLIQFQNNGVVDDSQLPKDRFSAERLKGVDSTLKIQPAKLEDSAVYLCASSTRQGGEQFFGPGTRLTVL.

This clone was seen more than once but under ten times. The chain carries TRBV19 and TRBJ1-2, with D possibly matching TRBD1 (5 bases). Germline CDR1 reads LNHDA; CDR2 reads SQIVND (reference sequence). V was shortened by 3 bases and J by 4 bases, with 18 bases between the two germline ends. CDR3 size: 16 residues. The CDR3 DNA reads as TGTGCCAGTAGTATGCGTGGACATCCACAAGGCTATGGCTACACCTTC. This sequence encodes CASSMRGHPQGYGYTF.

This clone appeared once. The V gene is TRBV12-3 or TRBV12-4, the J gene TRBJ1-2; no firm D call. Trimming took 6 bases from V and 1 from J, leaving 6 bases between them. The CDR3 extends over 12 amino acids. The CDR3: CASRPHNYGYTF. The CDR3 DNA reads TGTGCCAGCAGACCACATAACTATGGCTACACCTTC.

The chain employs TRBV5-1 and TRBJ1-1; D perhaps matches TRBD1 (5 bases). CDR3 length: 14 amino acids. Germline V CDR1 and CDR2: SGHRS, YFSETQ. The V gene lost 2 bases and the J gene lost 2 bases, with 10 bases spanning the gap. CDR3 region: CASSFDSPNTEAFF. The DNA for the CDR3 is TGCGCCAGCAGCTTTGACAGCCCTAACACTGAAGCTTTCTTT.

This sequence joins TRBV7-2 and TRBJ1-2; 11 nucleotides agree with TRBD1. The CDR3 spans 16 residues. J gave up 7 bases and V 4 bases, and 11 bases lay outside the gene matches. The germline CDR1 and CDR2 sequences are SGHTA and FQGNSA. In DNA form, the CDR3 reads TGTGCCAGCAGCTCGGACAGGGGGCGATTGGGTGGTGGCTACACCTTC. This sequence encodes CASSSDRGRLGGGYTF.

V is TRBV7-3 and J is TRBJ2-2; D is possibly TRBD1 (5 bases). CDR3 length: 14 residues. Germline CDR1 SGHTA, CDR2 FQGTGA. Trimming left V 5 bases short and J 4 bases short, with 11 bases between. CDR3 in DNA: TGTGCCAGCAGCATCGACAGATTCACCGGGGAGCTGTTTTTT. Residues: CASSIDRFTGELFF.

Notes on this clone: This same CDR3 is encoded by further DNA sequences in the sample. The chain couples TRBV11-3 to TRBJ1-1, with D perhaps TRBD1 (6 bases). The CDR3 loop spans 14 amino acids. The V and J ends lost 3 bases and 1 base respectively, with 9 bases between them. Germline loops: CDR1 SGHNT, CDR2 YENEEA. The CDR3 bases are TGTGCCAGCAGCTTGGGGGCGGGGAACACTGAAGCTTTCTTT. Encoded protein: CASSLGAGNTEAFF.

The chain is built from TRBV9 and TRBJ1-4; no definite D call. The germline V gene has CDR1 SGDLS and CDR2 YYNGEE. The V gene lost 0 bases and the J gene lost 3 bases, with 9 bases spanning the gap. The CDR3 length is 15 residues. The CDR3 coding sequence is TGTGCCAGCAGCGTAGTCCCCTACCCTAATGAAAAACTGTTTTTT. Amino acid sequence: CASSVVPYPNEKLFF.

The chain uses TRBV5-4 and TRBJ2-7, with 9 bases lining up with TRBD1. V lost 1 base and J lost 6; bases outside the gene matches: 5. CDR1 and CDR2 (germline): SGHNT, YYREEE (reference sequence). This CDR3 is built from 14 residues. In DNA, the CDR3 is TGTGCCAGCAGCTTGAACAGGGGGCGGTCCGAGCAGTACTTC. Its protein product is CASSLNRGRSEQYF.

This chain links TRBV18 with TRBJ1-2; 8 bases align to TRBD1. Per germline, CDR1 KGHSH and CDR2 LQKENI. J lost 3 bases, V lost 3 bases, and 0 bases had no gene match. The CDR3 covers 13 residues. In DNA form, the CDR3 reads TGTGCCAGCTCACCGGGACAGGACTATGGCTACACCTTC. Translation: CASSPGQDYGYTF.

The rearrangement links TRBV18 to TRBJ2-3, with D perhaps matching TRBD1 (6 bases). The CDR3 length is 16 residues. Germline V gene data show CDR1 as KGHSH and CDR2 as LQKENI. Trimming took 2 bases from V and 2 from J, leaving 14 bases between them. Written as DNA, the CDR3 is TGTGCCAGCTCACCAATTTCTTGGACAGACACAGATACGCAGTATTTT. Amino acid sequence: CASSPISWTDTDTQYF.

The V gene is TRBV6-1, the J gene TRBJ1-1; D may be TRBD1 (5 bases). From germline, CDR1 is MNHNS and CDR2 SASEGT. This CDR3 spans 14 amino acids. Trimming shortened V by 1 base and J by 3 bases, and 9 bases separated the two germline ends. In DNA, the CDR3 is TGTGCCAGCAGTGAAGAACCAGGGCACACTGAAGCTTTCTTT. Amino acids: CASSEEPGHTEAFF.

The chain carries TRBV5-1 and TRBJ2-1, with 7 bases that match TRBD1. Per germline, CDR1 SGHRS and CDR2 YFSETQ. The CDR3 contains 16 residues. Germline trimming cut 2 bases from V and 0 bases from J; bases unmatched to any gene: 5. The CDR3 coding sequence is TGCGCCAGCAGCTTTGAAGGGGGCTTCTCCTACAATGAGCAGTTCTTC. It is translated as CASSFEGGFSYNEQFF. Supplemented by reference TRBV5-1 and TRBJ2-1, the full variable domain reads KAGVTQTPRYLIKTRGQQVTLSCSPISGHRSVSWYQQTPGQGLQFLFEYFSETQRNKGNFPGRFSGRQFSNSRSEMNVSTLELGDSALYLCASSFEGGFSYNEQFFGPGTRLTVL.

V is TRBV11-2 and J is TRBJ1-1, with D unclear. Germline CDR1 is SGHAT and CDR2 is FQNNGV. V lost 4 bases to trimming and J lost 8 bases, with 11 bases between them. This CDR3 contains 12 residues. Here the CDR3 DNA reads TGTGCCAGCAGCTCGCCGGGAAGGGAAGCTTTCTTT. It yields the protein CASSSPGREAFF.